This entry lists 17 T cell receptor beta chains sequenced from one sample in a study of PD-1 blockade in classical Hodgkin lymphoma. As to time point: cycle 4 day 1 (C4D1), after around six weeks of nivolumab. Patients all relapsed after autologous stem cell transplantation, and there was variation in brentuximab vedotin exposure. Researchers report purifying CD4+ T cells from thawed PBMCs by magnetic negative selection. Here immunoSEQ multiplex PCR was the method, and the copy in TCRdb shows in-frame clones only, minus some. The top ten hold approximately 0.3% of the sample, which has around 37,000 clones, 92% seen once. The material sequenced was CD4+ T cells from blood, taken before the fourth cycle of nivolumab. Receptors originate from a human donor with classical Hodgkin lymphoma.

A single count supports this clone. This chain uses TRBV30 with TRBJ1-1; D is possibly TRBD1 (6 bases). The CDR3 has 15 residues. Trimming removed 1 base at V and 4 bases at J, with 16 bases between. Germline CDR1 GTSNPN, CDR2 SVGIG (reference sequence). CDR3 loop: CAWSGFGGAGTEAFF. DNA for the CDR3: TGTGCCTGGAGTGGATTCGGGGGCGCGGGCACTGAAGCTTTCTTT.

The table lists this clone with a few counts. The gene calls are TRBV7-9 and TRBJ2-7; no clear D gene. Looked up from germline, CDR1 is SEHNR and CDR2 is FQNEAQ (reference sequence). This CDR3 contains 12 residues. Trimming took 4 bases from V and 2 from J, leaving 6 bases between them. The DNA of the CDR3 is TGTGCCAGCAGCTCCGGACCCTACGAGCAGTACTTC. This gives the protein CASSSGPYEQYF.

The chain couples TRBV28 to TRBJ2-1, with 9 bases lining up with TRBD2. J lost 10 bases, V lost 6 bases, and 10 bases had no gene match. The germline CDR1 and CDR2 sequences are MDHEN and SYDVKM. The CDR3 is made up of 14 amino acids. The CDR3 DNA reads as TGTGCCAGCAGGCCGGGACTAGCCTCATGGGAGCAGTTCTTC. Its translation is CASRPGLASWEQFF.

The rearrangement links TRBV7-2 to TRBJ2-5; 11 positions agree with TRBD2. This CDR3 has 19 residues. Losses at the gene ends were 0 bases for V and 5 bases for J; bases not matched to a gene: 14. The germline V gene encodes CDR1 SGHTA and CDR2 FQGNSA. Written as DNA, the CDR3 is TGTGCCAGCAGCTTAGCCACTAGCGGGAGACCTTCCCGAGGGGAGACCCAGTACTTC. This gives the protein CASSLATSGRPSRGETQYF.

The chain uses TRBV7-9 and TRBJ1-1; 11 nucleotides match TRBD1. V shed 2 bases, J shed 11 bases, and the junction held 7 bases outside the gene matches. The CDR3 runs 14 residues. CDR1 and CDR2 (germline): SEHNR, FQNEAQ (reference sequence). The CDR3 spells CASSLWDRGFRAFF. The CDR3 DNA reads as TGTGCCAGCAGCTTATGGGACAGGGGGTTTAGGGCTTTCTTT.

The V gene is TRBV9, the J gene TRBJ2-1, with D perhaps TRBD1 (6 bases). V dropped 3 bases and J dropped 2 bases, with 18 bases sitting between them. Germline values: CDR1 SGDLS, CDR2 YYNGEE. The CDR3 loop spans 17 amino acids. CDR3 bases: TGTGCCAGCAGCGGCAGACTCAGGGGCAGGACCTACAATGAGCAGTTCTTC. Encoded protein: CASSGRLRGRTYNEQFF.

The rearrangement links TRBV29-1 to TRBJ1-2; possible D gene TRBD1, 5 bases. Germline assignment: CDR1 SQVTM and CDR2 ANQGSEA. The length of the CDR3 is 13 residues. V was pared by 4 bases and J by 4 bases, with 13 bases between. The CDR3 is CSVATETRYGYTF. CDR3 sequence (DNA): TGCAGCGTTGCGACAGAAACTCGCTATGGCTACACCTTC.

The chain has TRBV7-3 and TRBJ2-1; 8 nucleotides agree with TRBD2. CDR3 size: 17 residues. V dropped 0 bases and J dropped 3; count of bases not matched to a gene: 7. CDR1 SGHTA and CDR2 FQGTGA come from the germline V gene. CDR3 loop: CASSLTGTSRFYNEQFF. The CDR3 DNA reads as TGTGCCAGCAGCTTAACAGGGACTAGTAGGTTCTACAATGAGCAGTTCTTC.

The chain uses TRBV18 and TRBJ1-2; tentative D call: TRBD1 (5 bases). V gave up 1 base and J gave up 0 bases, with 6 bases separating them. The CDR3 contains 14 residues. Germline values: CDR1 KGHSH, CDR2 LQKENI. The CDR3 sequence is CASSPQGSNYGYTF. CDR3 DNA sequence: TGTGCCAGCTCACCACAGGGGTCTAACTATGGCTACACCTTC.

The rearrangement uses TRBV7-3 and TRBJ2-2; D gene unclear. Germline V gives CDR1 SGHTA, CDR2 FQGTGA. This CDR3 is built from 11 residues. V dropped 4 bases and J dropped 7 bases, with 4 bases sitting between them. CDR3 nucleotides: TGTGCCAGCAGCTCAAACGGGGAGCTGTTTTTT. It specifies CASSSNGELFF.

This chain links TRBV7-9 with TRBJ1-1, with D possibly matching TRBD1 (6 bases). V lost 3 bases and J 1 base, leaving 18 bases between the germline ends. Looked up from germline, CDR1 is SEHNR and CDR2 is FQNEAQ (reference sequence). The CDR3 has 17 amino acids. CDR3 region: CASSFGTAGQRNTEAFF. The CDR3 region has the DNA TGTGCCAGCAGCTTCGGAACCGCTGGACAGCGGAACACTGAAGCTTTCTTT.

This chain uses TRBV28 with TRBJ2-7, with 10 positions matching TRBD1. V lost 3 bases to trimming and J lost 7 bases; unmatched junction nucleotides: 6. The germline gives CDR1 MDHEN, CDR2 SYDVKM. The CDR3 runs to 14 residues. CDR3 protein: CASSFGTGDGEQYF. CDR3 nucleotides: TGTGCCAGCAGTTTCGGGACAGGGGACGGGGAGCAGTACTTC.

This sequence joins TRBV30 and TRBJ2-6; TRBD1 matches at 9 bases. Germline V lookup: CDR1 GTSNPN, CDR2 SVGIG (reference sequence). CDR3 length equals 16 residues. V lost 3 bases to trimming and J lost 1 base; unmatched junction nucleotides: 4. CDR3 sequence: CAWRGDRASGANVLTF. As DNA, the CDR3 is TGTGCCTGGAGAGGGGACAGGGCGTCTGGGGCCAACGTCCTGACTTTC.

The chain has TRBV30 and TRBJ1-1, with 8 bases fitting TRBD1. Trimming removed 1 base from V and 11 bases from J; junction bases left unmatched: 12. Germline V lookup: CDR1 GTSNPN, CDR2 SVGIG (reference sequence). The CDR3 consists of 14 residues. This CDR3 is CAWSAQGDTQGAFF. CDR3 bases: TGTGCCTGGAGTGCACAGGGGGATACTCAGGGTGCTTTCTTT.

This chain uses TRBV28 with TRBJ1-5; a weak D match, TRBD1 (5 bases). Germline V gene data show CDR1 as MDHEN and CDR2 as SYDVKM. V dropped 3 bases and J dropped 1 base, with 16 bases sitting between them. The CDR3 contains 17 residues. This chain's CDR3 is CASSLTEPLLSNQPQHF. CDR3 sequence (DNA): TGTGCCAGCAGTTTGACAGAACCGTTACTGAGCAATCAGCCCCAGCATTTT.

CDR3: CASTRDISGNTIYF. The DNA of the CDR3 is TGTGCCAGCACCCGGGACATCTCTGGAAACACCATATATTTT. This sequence joins TRBV2 and TRBJ1-3; maybe TRBD1 (6 bases). Germline V gene data show CDR1 as SNHLY and CDR2 as FYNNEI. V shed 7 bases and J shed 0 bases, with 10 bases lying between them. The CDR3 totals 14 residues.

The rearrangement joins TRBV9 to TRBJ2-3, with no clear D. The V and J ends lost 7 bases and 6 bases respectively, with 9 bases between them. Germline V gene sequence: CDR1 SGDLS, CDR2 YYNGEE. This CDR3 spans 11 amino acids. The CDR3: CASRVGDTQYF. The DNA for the CDR3 is TGTGCCAGCCGAGTCGGGGATACGCAGTATTTT.